Presented here are 28 T cell receptor beta chains from one specimen sequenced in a study of cytomegalovirus exposure and HLA in healthy donors. The PCR had 60 Vbeta and 13 Jbeta primers. Sequencing used immunoSEQ multiplex PCR; TCRdb keeps in-frame clones, though not all of them. There are approximately 44,000 clones in the sample; roughly 90% occur only once, and 8% lies in the top ten. The sample consisted of PBMCs. The receptors shown here come from a woman in her forties in good health and CMV-seropositive.

The sample holds a few counts of this clone. The rearrangement joins TRBV1 to TRBJ2-1; whether TRBD2, the table's D call, matches the DNA was not checked. TRBV1 is noted as a pseudogene. The CDR3 extends over 16 amino acids. The CDR3 spells CTSRGGLAGLYNEQFF. The CDR3 DNA is TGCACCAGCAGAGGGGGACTAGCGGGGCTCTACAATGAGCAGTTCTTC.

This clone has only a few counts. The gene calls are TRBV19 and TRBJ2-2; 14 bases agree with TRBD2. J was trimmed by 7 bases and V by 5 bases; bases with no gene match: 3. The CDR3 consists of 15 residues. Looked up from germline, CDR1 is LNHDA and CDR2 is SQIVND (reference sequence). As DNA, the CDR3 is TGTGCCAGTAGTGGACTAGCGGGGGGTAACGGGGAGCTGTTTTTT. Protein product: CASSGLAGGNGELFF.

The chain links TRBV11-2 to TRBJ2-3; the D gene is possibly TRBD2 (6 bases). This CDR3 has 15 residues. Per the germline V gene, CDR1 is SGHAT and CDR2 is FQNNGV. V lost 1 base to trimming and J lost 2 bases, with 10 bases between them. CDR3 protein: CASSLGTTSTDTQYF. CDR3 nucleotides: TGTGCCAGCAGCTTAGGGACTACATCCACAGATACGCAGTATTTT.

V gene TRBV5-1 combines with J gene TRBJ1-2; the D is unclear. The CDR3 has 16 amino acids. The V end was cut by 0 bases, the J end by 4 bases, with 16 bases between. From germline, CDR1 is SGHRS and CDR2 YFSETQ. CDR3 protein: CASSLEAMADFYGYTF. CDR3 nucleotide sequence: TGCGCCAGCAGCTTGGAAGCAATGGCGGACTTCTATGGCTACACCTTC. Full variable domain (outside the CDR3, taken from reference TRBV5-1 and TRBJ1-2): KAGVTQTPRYLIKTRGQQVTLSCSPISGHRSVSWYQQTPGQGLQFLFEYFSETQRNKGNFPGRFSGRQFSNSRSEMNVSTLELGDSALYLCASSLEAMADFYGYTFGSGTRLTVV.

Points on this clone: No DNA is shown, since the ends of the CDR3 on it are uncertain; the CDR3 is the one TCRdb lists. V usage is TRBV5-4 and J usage is TRBJ2-1; the D call TRBD1 from the table was never checked on the DNA. The CDR3 is 16 amino acids in total, end residues counted. Per germline, CDR1 SGHNT and CDR2 YYREEE (reference sequence). The CDR3 protein is CASSPGWGQGSNERFF.

This chain joins TRBV2 and TRBJ2-2; D unresolved. V was trimmed by 4 bases and J by 1 base, leaving 10 bases between them. Germline CDR1 and CDR2: SNHLY and FYNNEI. This CDR3 has 15 residues. Here the CDR3 DNA reads TGTGCCAGCAGTGCAGATACATTGAACACCGGGGAGCTGTTTTTT. This encodes CASSADTLNTGELFF.

This clone was recorded only once. This chain links TRBV5-1 with TRBJ2-7, with 8 bases matching TRBD2. With V trimmed by 0 bases and J by 4 bases, 6 bases remained unmatched. Germline loops: CDR1 SGHRS, CDR2 YFSETQ. The CDR3 spans 15 residues. DNA for the CDR3: TGCGCCAGCAGCTTGGCCTTCGCTAGCGGGTACGAGCAGTACTTC. Protein: CASSLAFASGYEQYF.

The chain recombines TRBV12-5 with TRBJ2-6; 8 bases fit TRBD2. The CDR3 has 19 residues. The junction had 10 bases not matched to a gene; V was cut back by 3 bases and J by 0 bases. Germline V gene lookup returns CDR1 LGHNT and CDR2 FRNRAP. The CDR3 DNA follows: TGTGCTAGTGGTTTAGGGGGACGGGGGGGCCGCTCTGGGGCCAACGTCCTGACTTTC. Residues: CASGLGGRGGRSGANVLTF.

This clone was observed a single time. The CDR3 nucleotides are TGCGCCAGCAGCTTGCAGTCCACAAATTCACCCCTCCACTTT. Its translation: CASSLQSTNSPLHF. This chain connects TRBV5-1 to TRBJ1-6; D call uncertain. V lost 1 base and J lost 7, with 9 bases in between. Germline CDR1 SGHRS, CDR2 YFSETQ. The CDR3 runs 14 residues. The whole variable domain, filled in from reference TRBV5-1 and TRBJ1-6, reads KAGVTQTPRYLIKTRGQQVTLSCSPISGHRSVSWYQQTPGQGLQFLFEYFSETQRNKGNFPGRFSGRQFSNSRSEMNVSTLELGDSALYLCASSLQSTNSPLHFGNGTRLTVT.

The V call is TRBV25-1, the J call TRBJ2-3; D is ambiguous. CDR3 length: 14 amino acids. Looked up from germline, CDR1 is MGHDK and CDR2 is SYGVNS. V was cut by 5 bases and J by 0 bases, with 9 bases left in between. CDR3 protein: CASSLRMSTDTQYF. The CDR3 DNA reads TGTGCCAGCAGTCTCAGGATGAGCACAGATACGCAGTATTTT.

The chain joins TRBV5-6 to TRBJ2-7; D possibly corresponds to TRBD2 (5 bases). V was pared by 5 bases and J by 0 bases, with 21 bases between. This CDR3 spans 17 amino acids. CDR1 and CDR2 from the germline V gene are SGHDT and YYEEEE. CDR3 sequence reads: CASSLRYGLPSSYEQYF. The CDR3, as DNA: TGTGCCAGCAGTCTGAGGTATGGACTCCCTAGCTCCTACGAGCAGTACTTC.

J is TRBJ2-6 and V is TRBV19; D gene unclear. The CDR3 loop spans 13 amino acids. The ends were cut back, 6 bases at V and 4 bases at J, with 7 bases in the middle. Germline V lookup: CDR1 LNHDA, CDR2 SQIVND (reference sequence). The CDR3 spells CASRQAGANVLTF. CDR3 DNA: TGTGCCAGTAGGCAAGCCGGGGCCAACGTCCTGACTTTC.

The rearrangement joins TRBV2 to TRBJ1-3, with D uncertain. CDR3 length equals 14 residues. The germline V gene encodes CDR1 SNHLY and CDR2 FYNNEI. V dropped 7 bases and J dropped 6 bases, with 16 bases sitting between them. In nucleotides, the CDR3 is TGTGCCAGCAATCCCACCTCAGGTGCAAACACCATATATTTT. It encodes CASNPTSGANTIYF.

A few counts support this clone. The gene calls are TRBV7-9 and TRBJ2-5, with 9 nucleotides matching TRBD1. V was pared by 5 bases and J by 4 bases, with 11 bases of the junction left unmatched. The CDR3 runs 16 residues. Germline CDR1 is SEHNR and CDR2 is FQNEAQ (reference sequence). Here the CDR3 DNA reads TGTGCCAGCAGCCCGTTACCGGGACAGGGTACAGAGACCCAGTACTTC. As protein: CASSPLPGQGTETQYF.

The chain is built from TRBV15 and TRBJ2-7; D is perhaps TRBD1 (5 bases). V gave up 1 base and J gave up 5 bases, with 21 bases separating them. CDR3 length: 17 residues. Germline V lookup: CDR1 LNHNV, CDR2 YYDKDF (reference sequence). Here the CDR3 reads CATSRVWVVRDDHEQYF. CDR3 nucleotides: TGTGCCACCAGCAGAGTCTGGGTAGTCAGGGATGACCACGAGCAGTACTTC.

The rearrangement joins TRBV7-2 to TRBJ2-3; possible D gene TRBD2, 6 bases. The V and J ends lost 6 bases and 4 bases respectively, with 11 bases between them. The CDR3 is 13 residues long. Germline loops: CDR1 SGHTA, CDR2 FQGNSA. The DNA of the CDR3 is TGTGCCAGCAGTTCGGGACTCTCAGATACGCAGTATTTT. Translation gives CASSSGLSDTQYF.

The chain couples TRBV19 to TRBJ1-4; D is unresolved. V was pared by 2 bases and J by 7 bases, with 14 bases between. Germline V gene sequence: CDR1 LNHDA, CDR2 SQIVND (reference sequence). This CDR3 has 15 amino acids. The CDR3 bases are TGTGCCAGTAGTATAATGGTCTCAAGCGGTGAAAAACTGTTTTTT. Translated: CASSIMVSSGEKLFF.

J is TRBJ2-1 and V is TRBV19, with 9 positions matching TRBD2. The CDR3 runs 16 residues. J lost 2 bases, V lost 7 bases, and 9 bases had no gene match. Per germline, CDR1 LNHDA and CDR2 SQIVND (reference sequence). The CDR3 spells CASTMGGGRAYNEQFF. The DNA for the CDR3 is TGTGCCAGTACCATGGGAGGCGGGAGGGCCTACAATGAGCAGTTCTTC.

The CDR3 DNA reads as TGTGCCAGCAGGGAGGGCCAACTAGCGGGAGGTTCCTACAATGAGCAGTTCTTC. This encodes CASREGQLAGGSYNEQFF. The chain links TRBV5-4 to TRBJ2-1; 12 bases are shared with TRBD2. Germline V gives CDR1 SGHNT, CDR2 YYREEE (reference sequence). V shed 5 bases and J 1 base; nucleotides not matched to a gene: 10. The CDR3 sequence is 18 residues long.

The rearrangement uses TRBV5-1 and TRBJ2-3; possibly TRBD2 for D (5 bases). The CDR3 sequence is 14 residues long. V was shortened by 0 bases and J by 2 bases, with 7 bases between the two germline ends. Germline V CDR1 and CDR2: SGHRS, YFSETQ. The CDR3 loop is CASSLAGNTDTQYF. The CDR3 region has the DNA TGCGCCAGCAGCTTGGCGGGGAACACAGATACGCAGTATTTT.

This chain links TRBV7-2 with TRBJ1-5, with unresolved D. The CDR3 extends over 16 amino acids. Trimming cost V 2 bases and J 5 bases, with 16 bases left between them. Germline V gene sequence: CDR1 SGHTA, CDR2 FQGNSA. CDR3 in amino acids: CASSLPRNRWDQPQHF. CDR3 bases: TGTGCCAGCAGCTTACCCAGGAATCGGTGGGATCAGCCCCAGCATTTT.

The chain couples TRBV7-2 to TRBJ2-1; 11 bases align to TRBD1. The germline V gene encodes CDR1 SGHTA and CDR2 FQGNSA. The CDR3 runs to 16 residues. The V gene end was trimmed by 5 bases and the J gene end by 9 bases; junction bases not matched to a gene: 12. As DNA, the CDR3 is TGTGCCAGCAGCCCTTGGACAGGGGGCGCAAATAGTGAGCAGTTCTTC. Translating it yields CASSPWTGGANSEQFF.

The genes are TRBV2 and TRBJ1-4; tentatively, D is TRBD1 (5 bases). The CDR3 is 13 residues long. Trimming pared 7 bases from V and 8 bases from J, leaving 14 bases between. From germline, CDR1 is SNHLY and CDR2 FYNNEI. Here the CDR3 reads CASNWGPEEKLFF. Written as DNA, the CDR3 is TGTGCCAGCAACTGGGGCCCGGAGGAAAAACTGTTTTTT.

The chain links TRBV5-1 to TRBJ2-5, with 9 bases aligning to TRBD2. CDR1 and CDR2 (germline): SGHRS, YFSETQ. This CDR3 contains 15 residues. J was trimmed by 5 bases and V by 4 bases; bases with no gene match: 9. In DNA, the CDR3 is TGCGCCAGCAGCCTATCCGGGACTAGCTATGAGACCCAGTACTTC. Amino acids: CASSLSGTSYETQYF.

The genes are TRBV4-1 and TRBJ2-7; 8 nucleotides match TRBD1. CDR1 is MGHRA and CDR2 is YSYEKL in the germline V gene. With V trimmed by 1 base and J by 3 bases, 5 bases remained unmatched. The CDR3 loop spans 15 amino acids. The DNA of the CDR3 is TGCGCCAGCAGCCAAGGTGGACAGGGCCTCTACGAGCAGTACTTC. Amino acids: CASSQGGQGLYEQYF.

The rearrangement uses TRBV28 and TRBJ2-7; weak D call: TRBD2 (6 bases). Between the trimmed V and J ends, which lost 4 bases and 2 bases, there was a span of 9 bases. CDR1 MDHEN and CDR2 SYDVKM come from the germline V gene. This CDR3 region has 13 residues. CDR3 amino acids: CASSSGLTYEQYF. CDR3 DNA sequence: TGTGCCAGCAGTTCGGGACTTACCTACGAGCAGTACTTC.

The chain carries TRBV2 and TRBJ1-2, with TRBD1 matching over 8 bases. CDR3 length: 17 amino acids. J was trimmed by 8 bases and V by 0 bases; bases with no gene match: 14. Germline V gene lookup returns CDR1 SNHLY and CDR2 FYNNEI. CDR3: CASSEALLVAGGRGYTF. As DNA, the CDR3 is TGTGCCAGCAGTGAAGCGCTTTTAGTGGCAGGGGGCAGGGGCTACACCTTC.

This chain links TRBV2 with TRBJ2-3; 8 nucleotides line up with TRBD1. Trimming cost V 7 bases and J 4 bases; bases outside gene matches: 10. There are 15 residues in the CDR3. Germline CDR1 and CDR2: SNHLY and FYNNEI. The CDR3 DNA reads as TGTGCCAGCACCCCACAGGGGGGTCGGTCAGATACGCAGTATTTT. It specifies CASTPQGGRSDTQYF.